This T cell receptor (beta chain) is from a study of T cells in Graves' hyperthyroidism and ophthalmopathy. Study details: Initial diagnosis, before any treatment, was when peripheral blood was collected.

Amplified TCR beta CDR3 regions came from RNA transcripts. Researchers ran a first-round RT-PCR on the TCR CDR3 using the HTBI primer set. TCRdb re-called the multiplex PCR reads through MiXCR, storing one row per CDR3 protein. The data contain 600,000 to 650,000 distinct CDR3 sequences, 15% to 20% of them singletons. This clonotype was detected many times. CDR1 is MDHEN and CDR2 is SYDVKM in the germline V gene. V dropped 3 bases and J dropped 4 bases, with 4 bases sitting between them. CDR3 length: 12 residues. The V call is TRBV28, the J call TRBJ2-1; D not certain. The specimen sequenced was blood. The sequence came from a woman aged 30 to 39 with Graves' hyperthyroidism. As DNA, the CDR3 is TGTGCCAGCAGTTTGGGGTACAATGAGCAGTTCTTC. Amino acid sequence: CASSLGYNEQFF.